The 27 T cell receptor beta chains in this list originate from one sample, sequenced in a study of T cell responses to AZD1222 COVID-19 vaccine (dated by TCRdb to 2020 to 2023). The sample's time point label, in plain terms: baseline before first vaccination. The method was the immunoSEQ multiplex PCR assay. TCRdb obtained this table from immuneACCESS and retained in-frame rearrangements with V and J assigned. These tables miss some clones; where compared with another copy, unresolved V genes account for less than half of the shortfall, and the remainder is unexplained. Counted in this sample were more than 100,000 clones; 91% of them appeared once. 45% of the sample is taken by the ten largest. Sequences were derived from peripheral blood, sampled on day 0 of AZD1222 vaccination. The receptors derive from an adult in good health.

CDR3 bases: TGTGCCAGCTCACCACCGACTAGCCCGGCTAAGGCCCAGTACTTC. It specifies CASSPPTSPAKAQYF. The rearrangement uses TRBV18 and TRBJ2-5; 7 bases line up with TRBD2. This CDR3 is 15 amino acids long. Trimming cost V 0 bases and J 9 bases; bases outside gene matches: 10. Germline values: CDR1 KGHSH, CDR2 LQKENI.

This chain links TRBV30 with TRBJ2-1; unclear D gene. The V gene's germline CDR1 is GTSNPN and CDR2 SVGIG (reference sequence). The CDR3 is 14 amino acids. V lost 4 bases, J lost 2 bases, and 12 bases lay in between. The CDR3 coding sequence is TGTGCCTGGACACCCGGTAAGACCTACAATGAGCAGTTCTTC. This gives the protein CAWTPGKTYNEQFF. Variable domain in full (rest from reference TRBV30 and TRBJ2-1): SQTIHQWPATLVQPVGSPLSLECTVEGTSNPNLYWYRQAAGRGLQLLFYSVGIGQISSEVPQNLSASRPQDRQFILSSKKLLLSDSGFYLCAWTPGKTYNEQFFGPGTRLTVL.

CDR3 loop: CASRGQGVDTGELFF. CDR3 DNA sequence: TGTGCCAGCAGAGGACAGGGGGTGGACACCGGGGAGCTGTTTTTT. This chain connects TRBV7-3 to TRBJ2-2; 10 bases map to TRBD1. The CDR3 has 15 residues. J gave up 3 bases and V 6 bases, and 4 bases lay outside the gene matches. The germline CDR1 and CDR2 sequences are SGHTA and FQGTGA.

This chain links TRBV19 with TRBJ1-5; D remains unclear. The V gene's germline CDR1 is LNHDA and CDR2 SQIVND (reference sequence). The CDR3 is made up of 14 amino acids. V lost 10 bases to trimming and J lost 0 bases, with 13 bases between them. CDR3 sequence (DNA): TGTGCCACCAGTGGGCAGATTAGCAATCAGCCCCAGCATTTT. Translated: CATSGQISNQPQHF.

This sequence joins TRBV4-1 and TRBJ2-1; D possibly corresponds to TRBD1 (6 bases). With 3 bases removed from V and 8 bases from J, the gap between germline ends came to 20 bases. CDR3 size: 16 residues. Looked up from germline, CDR1 is MGHRA and CDR2 is YSYEKL. The CDR3 DNA follows: TGCGCCAGCAGCCACTTTTATCTGGGACAACAATATGAGCAGTTCTTC. Amino acids: CASSHFYLGQQYEQFF.

This chain joins TRBV4-1 and TRBJ2-7, with 10 nucleotides matching TRBD1. The CDR3 totals 15 residues. With 3 bases clipped from V and 0 bases from J, the junction kept 2 bases outside the gene matches. Germline assignment: CDR1 MGHRA and CDR2 YSYEKL. The CDR3 loop reads CASSQGQGTSYEQYF. The DNA for the CDR3 is TGCGCCAGCAGCCAGGGACAGGGGACCTCCTACGAGCAGTACTTC.

This clone showed up just once. The gene calls are TRBV7-9 and TRBJ1-2, with 7 bases identical to TRBD1. Losses at the gene ends were 5 bases for V and 6 bases for J; bases not matched to a gene: 15. The CDR3 has 16 residues. Looked up from germline, CDR1 is SEHNR and CDR2 is FQNEAQ (reference sequence). The CDR3 DNA sequence: TGTGCCAGCAGCACACTTCTTGGAGGGGGCGCGGATGGCTACACCTTC. Translating it yields CASSTLLGGGADGYTF.

The V call is TRBV5-1, the J call TRBJ1-5, with D possibly matching TRBD1 (5 bases). This CDR3 is 15 amino acids long. Germline CDR1 and CDR2: SGHRS and YFSETQ. Deletions cut 0 bases from V and 4 bases from J, with 11 bases between. The CDR3 region is CASSLVAGTNQPQHF. Written as DNA, the CDR3 is TGCGCCAGCAGCTTGGTTGCAGGGACTAATCAGCCCCAGCATTTT.

About this clone itself: Other nucleotide sequences in the sample specify the same CDR3. The chain employs TRBV27 and TRBJ1-2; D may be TRBD1 (6 bases). The V end lost 2 bases, the J end lost 5 bases, and 6 bases lay between the germline ends. The CDR3 loop spans 12 amino acids. CDR1 and CDR2 (germline): MNHEY, SMNVEV (reference sequence). CDR3 region: CASSLQGYGYTF. The CDR3 region has the DNA TGTGCCAGCAGTTTACAGGGGTATGGCTACACCTTC.

The CDR3 reads CASISVKGIEEQFF. Here the CDR3 DNA reads TGTGCCAGCATCTCCGTAAAGGGGATAGAGGAGCAGTTCTTC. The chain links TRBV6-6 to TRBJ2-1, with D possibly being TRBD1 (5 bases). Germline V CDR1 and CDR2: MNHNY, SVGAGI (reference sequence). This CDR3 contains 14 residues. Between the trimmed V and J ends, which lost 7 bases and 10 bases, there was a span of 20 bases.

The gene calls are TRBV28 and TRBJ2-2; possibly TRBD1 for D (6 bases). The ends were cut back, 6 bases at V and 3 bases at J, with 14 bases in the middle. Germline CDR1 and CDR2: MDHEN and SYDVKM. The CDR3 is 15 amino acids. This CDR3 is CASRNDRTYTGELFF. The CDR3 DNA is TGTGCCAGCAGGAATGACAGGACTTACACCGGGGAGCTGTTTTTT.

The chain is built from TRBV7-9 and TRBJ2-7, with 14 bases identical to TRBD2. Trimming took 5 bases from V and 5 from J; bases not matched to a gene: 5. This CDR3 spans 15 amino acids. The germline gives CDR1 SEHNR, CDR2 FQNEAQ (reference sequence). The CDR3: CASSQGLAGGNEQYF. CDR3 DNA sequence: TGTGCCAGCAGCCAAGGACTAGCGGGAGGCAACGAGCAGTACTTC. Supplemented by reference TRBV7-9 and TRBJ2-7, the full variable domain reads DTGVSQNPRHKITKRGQNVTFRCDPISEHNRLYWYRQTLGQGPEFLTYFQNEAQLEKSRLLSDRFSAERPKGSFSTLEIQRTEQGDSAMYLCASSQGLAGGNEQYFGPGTRLTVT.

The CDR3 sequence is CASSSYGTSGRLVLEQFF. In DNA, the CDR3 is TGTGCCAGCAGCTCTTATGGGACTAGCGGGAGACTTGTATTAGAGCAGTTCTTC. The V gene is TRBV11-2, the J gene TRBJ2-1, with 14 bases identical to TRBD2. This CDR3 is built from 18 residues. Germline CDR1 and CDR2: SGHAT and FQNNGV. J was trimmed by 10 bases and V by 4 bases; bases with no gene match: 15. The whole variable domain, filled in from reference TRBV11-2 and TRBJ2-1, reads EAGVAQSPRYKIIEKRQSVAFWCNPISGHATLYWYQQILGQGPKLLIQFQNNGVVDDSQLPKDRFSAERLKGVDSTLKIQPAKLEDSAVYLCASSSYGTSGRLVLEQFFGPGTRLTVL.

The gene calls are TRBV21-1 and TRBJ2-5; the table's D call TRBD2 went unverified against the DNA. TRBV21-1 is noted as a pseudogene. The CDR3 runs 15 residues. CDR3 nucleotide sequence: TGTGCCAGCAGCCTTCTAGCGGCAAACCAAGAGACCCAGTACTTC. This sequence encodes CASSLLAANQETQYF.

V is TRBV2 and J is TRBJ2-1; D unresolved. From germline, CDR1 is SNHLY and CDR2 FYNNEI. V was cut by 1 base and J by 4 bases, with 11 bases left in between. The CDR3 loop spans 15 amino acids. The CDR3 is CASSEGSPRYNEQFF. The CDR3, as DNA: TGTGCCAGCAGTGAAGGGTCCCCCAGGTACAATGAGCAGTTCTTC.

The rearrangement joins TRBV18 to TRBJ2-2, with TRBD1 identical over 7 bases. The germline CDR1 and CDR2 sequences are KGHSH and LQKENI. This CDR3 region has 16 residues. V trimming: 6 bases; J trimming: 2 bases; junction bases outside the gene matches: 9. DNA of the CDR3: TGTGCCAGCTCCCCTGGGACAGACCTTAACACCGGGGAGCTGTTTTTT. It specifies CASSPGTDLNTGELFF.

The gene calls are TRBV13 and TRBJ1-2; TRBD1 aligns across 7 bases. CDR1 and CDR2 from the germline V gene are PRHDT and FYEKMQ (reference sequence). CDR3 length: 14 residues. J was trimmed by 4 bases and V by 3 bases; bases with no gene match: 5. CDR3 coding DNA: TGTGCCAGCAGCTTGACAGGGAATGGCTATGGCTACACCTTC. Translating gives CASSLTGNGYGYTF.

On this clone: One end of the junction does not line up with germline, which may come from a read error. This CDR3 is also generated by other DNA sequences in the sample. V gene TRBV7-2 combines with J gene TRBJ2-1; 7 nucleotides line up with TRBD2. Per the germline V gene, CDR1 is SGHTA and CDR2 is FQGNSA. The CDR3 covers 14 residues. CDR3 sequence reads: CASRLAGSYNEQFF. In nucleotides, the CDR3 is TGTGCCAGCAGGTTAGCGGGCTCCTACAATGAGCAGTTCTTC. The variable domain in full, completed from reference TRBV7-2 and TRBJ2-1, reads GAGVSQSPSNKVTEKGKDVELRCDPISGHTALYWYRQSLGQGLEFLIYFQGNSAPDKSGLPSDRFSAERTGGSVSTLTIQRTQQEDSAVYLCASRLAGSYNEQFFGPGTRLTVL.

This chain joins TRBV5-3 and TRBJ1-5; D unresolved. TRBV5-3 qualifies as an ORF whose function is uncertain. This CDR3 spans 14 amino acids. V was shortened by 2 bases and J by 4 bases, with 10 bases between the two germline ends. CDR3 in DNA: TGTGCCAGAAGCTTCCGCCACCAAAATCAGCCCCAGCATTTT. It is translated as CARSFRHQNQPQHF.

The V call is TRBV6-5, the J call TRBJ1-5; D uncertain. The CDR3 runs to 15 residues. The V gene's germline CDR1 is MNHEY and CDR2 SVGAGI. V gave up 6 bases and J gave up 1 base, with 13 bases separating them. The CDR3 region has the DNA TGTGCCAGCAGCTGGGAATCGGTGAGCAATCAGCCCCAGCATTTT. Translating it yields CASSWESVSNQPQHF.

The chain links TRBV7-6 to TRBJ2-2; D not resolved. Looked up from germline, CDR1 is SGHVS and CDR2 is FNYEAQ. Trimming left V 4 bases short and J 3 bases short, with 15 bases between. The CDR3 extends over 16 amino acids. CDR3: CASSSPTEKYTGELFF. The CDR3 coding sequence is TGTGCCAGCAGCTCACCGACGGAAAAATACACCGGGGAGCTGTTTTTT.

The V gene is TRBV13, the J gene TRBJ2-1, with 9 bases identical to TRBD1. The germline V gene encodes CDR1 PRHDT and CDR2 FYEKMQ (reference sequence). The CDR3 has 15 amino acids. Trimming removed 3 bases from V and 7 bases from J; junction bases left unmatched: 7. CDR3 DNA sequence: TGTGCCAGCAGCTTTGGGGACAGGGAAGGGAATGAGCAGTTCTTC. Amino acids: CASSFGDREGNEQFF. Variable domain in full (rest from reference TRBV13 and TRBJ2-1): AAGVIQSPRHLIKEKRETATLKCYPIPRHDTVYWYQQGPGQDPQFLISFYEKMQSDKGSIPDRFSAQQFSDYHSELNMSSLELGDSALYFCASSFGDREGNEQFFGPGTRLTVL.

The J gene is TRBJ1-6, the V gene TRBV7-8; D is undetermined. This CDR3 has 14 amino acids. CDR1 and CDR2 from the germline V gene are SGHVS and FQNEAQ. Trimming stripped 5 bases from V and 12 bases from J, with 17 bases between. The CDR3 is CASSTTTGPRPLHF. The CDR3 DNA follows: TGTGCCAGCAGCACCACGACCGGGCCCAGACCCCTCCACTTT.

The rearrangement joins TRBV10-2 to TRBJ2-1, with 12 bases that match TRBD2. The CDR3 has 14 residues. Per the germline V gene, CDR1 is WSHSY and CDR2 is SAAADI. The V segment lost 8 bases and the J segment 7 bases; nucleotides outside the gene matches: 6. This CDR3 reads CASGLAGGRNEQFF. CDR3 nucleotide sequence: TGCGCCAGCGGCCTAGCGGGAGGGAGGAATGAGCAGTTCTTC.

This clone was seen a few times. This chain links TRBV6-5 with TRBJ1-2; D uncertain. V lost 0 bases, J lost 6 bases, and 8 bases lay in between. This CDR3 is 13 amino acids long. Germline V gene data show CDR1 as MNHEY and CDR2 as SVGAGI. The CDR3 DNA follows: TGTGCCAGCAGTTACTCCCCACGAAATGGCTACACCTTC. Translated: CASSYSPRNGYTF.

This chain joins TRBV27 and TRBJ1-1, with D uncertain. Per the germline V gene, CDR1 is MNHEY and CDR2 is SMNVEV (reference sequence). This CDR3 is 13 amino acids long. V shed 6 bases and J shed 0 bases, with 8 bases lying between them. The CDR3 reads CASRHQMNTEAFF. The CDR3 DNA follows: TGTGCCAGCAGGCACCAAATGAACACTGAAGCTTTCTTT.

This chain connects TRBV18 to TRBJ2-6, with TRBD2 matching 10 bases. J gave up 4 bases and V 2 bases, and 8 bases lay outside the gene matches. The CDR3 is made up of 18 amino acids. Germline-derived CDR1 and CDR2 are KGHSH and LQKENI. The CDR3 DNA reads as TGTGCCAGCTCACCAGGACTAGCGGATTCGTCGGGGGCCAACGTCCTGACTTTC. It is translated as CASSPGLADSSGANVLTF.